Below, 29 T cell receptor beta chains from the same sample are listed, as sequenced in a study of blood T cell repertoires in COVID-19. Profiled with immunoSEQ multiplex PCR; TCRdb holds only in-frame clones, not every one. The sample includes roughly 290,000 clones, about nine tenths of them seen just once. The sample consisted of peripheral blood. Receptors were obtained from a woman in her sixties with acute or convalescent COVID-19.

This rearrangement joins TRBV18 to TRBJ2-1, with a tentative D call TRBD2 (6 bases). V was shortened by 1 base and J by 0 bases, with 13 bases between the two germline ends. This CDR3 is 17 amino acids long. Germline V gene lookup returns CDR1 KGHSH and CDR2 LQKENI. The CDR3 bases are TGTGCCAGCTCACCACGGGACGGGAGAGGCTCCTACAATGAGCAGTTCTTC. Translated, it gives CASSPRDGRGSYNEQFF.

The chain joins TRBV7-3 to TRBJ2-3, with D hard to call. V dropped 5 bases and J dropped 4 bases, with 10 bases sitting between them. This CDR3 is 13 amino acids long. CDR1 is SGHTA and CDR2 is FQGTGA in the germline V gene. The CDR3 sequence: CASSPTAPDTQYF. The CDR3 DNA reads as TGTGCCAGCAGCCCTACTGCCCCAGATACGCAGTATTTT.

V usage is TRBV27 and J usage is TRBJ1-1; 9 bases agree with TRBD1. V lost 6 bases, J lost 5 bases, and 7 bases stayed unmatched. From germline, CDR1 is MNHEY and CDR2 SMNVEV (reference sequence). This CDR3 has 14 residues. For the CDR3, the DNA is TGTGCCAGCAGGTTGGGGACAGGGCTTACTGAAGCTTTCTTT. This sequence encodes CASRLGTGLTEAFF.

J is TRBJ2-7 and V is TRBV11-3; possibly TRBD2 for D (6 bases). V gave up 5 bases and J gave up 3 bases, with 11 bases separating them. The CDR3 totals 13 residues. The germline gives CDR1 SGHNT, CDR2 YENEEA. The CDR3 bases are TGTGCCAGCAGCCCGGGACTTCTCTACGAGCAGTACTTC. Its protein product is CASSPGLLYEQYF.

The gene calls are TRBV14 and TRBJ2-1; 10 bases align to TRBD2. V gave up 0 bases and J gave up 4 bases; unmatched junction bases: 9. From germline, CDR1 is SGHDN and CDR2 FVKESK. The CDR3 extends over 18 amino acids. The CDR3, as DNA: TGTGCCAGCAGCCAAGAAGGTCCCCTAGCGGGAGCGTACAATGAGCAGTTCTTC. It specifies CASSQEGPLAGAYNEQFF.

The chain couples TRBV28 to TRBJ2-6; the D is unclear. The CDR3 has 13 amino acids. CDR1 and CDR2 from the germline V gene are MDHEN and SYDVKM. Trimming stripped 7 bases from V and 0 bases from J, with 4 bases between. The CDR3: CASTLSGANVLTF. The CDR3 DNA reads TGTGCCAGCACCCTCTCTGGGGCCAACGTCCTGACTTTC.

J is TRBJ2-5 and V is TRBV5-4, with 9 nucleotides matching TRBD2. The CDR3 covers 15 residues. CDR1 SGHNT and CDR2 YYREEE come from the germline V gene (reference sequence). The junction had 6 bases not matched to a gene; V was cut back by 5 bases and J by 1 base. The CDR3 DNA is TGTGCCAGCAGTGGAAGCGGGAGGTCCCAAGAGACCCAGTACTTC. This codes for CASSGSGRSQETQYF.

V usage is TRBV30 and J usage is TRBJ1-2, with 10 positions matching TRBD1. Germline CDR1 and CDR2: GTSNPN and SVGIG (reference sequence). CDR3 length equals 14 residues. J was trimmed by 3 bases and V by 4 bases; bases with no gene match: 5. Written as DNA, the CDR3 is TGTGCCTGGACTAAGGACAGGGGGGACTATGGCTACACCTTC. It specifies CAWTKDRGDYGYTF.

The chain employs TRBV3-1 (or the pseudogene TRBV3-2) and TRBJ1-4; 9 nucleotides agree with TRBD1. The J segment lost 6 bases and the V segment lost 6 bases, leaving 8 bases of the junction unmatched. The CDR3 runs 15 residues. The germline CDR1 and CDR2 sequences are LGHDT and YNNKEL (reference sequence). The CDR3 reads CASRNTQGAHEKLFF. CDR3 DNA: TGTGCCAGCAGGAACACACAGGGGGCGCATGAAAAACTGTTTTTT.

CDR3 sequence: CASSLGGAGNQPQHF. In nucleotides, the CDR3 is TGTGCCAGCAGCCTTGGGGGGGCGGGCAATCAGCCCCAGCATTTT. The chain employs TRBV3-1 (or the pseudogene TRBV3-2) and TRBJ1-5; a possible D gene is TRBD1 (6 bases). Germline values: CDR1 LGHDT, CDR2 YNNKEL (reference sequence). This CDR3 is built from 15 residues. Deletions cut 4 bases from V and 2 bases from J, with 12 bases between.

V gene TRBV11-2 combines with J gene TRBJ2-1; 8 nucleotides line up with TRBD2. This CDR3 has 15 residues. V lost 0 bases, J lost 8 bases, and 6 bases stayed unmatched. CDR1 and CDR2 from the germline V gene are SGHAT and FQNNGV. CDR3: CASSLDFGRADEQFF. CDR3 DNA sequence: TGTGCCAGCAGCTTAGACTTCGGGAGGGCCGATGAGCAGTTCTTC.

The rearrangement links TRBV10-3 to TRBJ1-1; D may be TRBD1 (6 bases). This CDR3 is 12 amino acids long. Germline lookup yields CDR1 ENHRY and CDR2 SYGVKD. The V gene lost 6 bases and the J gene lost 5 bases, with 10 bases spanning the gap. The CDR3 loop reads CAIRGGGTEAFF. The CDR3 bases are TGTGCCATCAGGGGAGGGGGGACTGAAGCTTTCTTT.

The rearrangement links TRBV6-5 to TRBJ2-5; TRBD1 is a possible D gene (6 bases). Germline V gene sequence: CDR1 MNHEY, CDR2 SVGAGI. V lost 6 bases and J lost 1, with 15 bases in between. There are 15 residues in the CDR3. Here the CDR3 DNA reads TGTGCCAGCAGCCGACAGGTGGGAGCCCAAGAGACCCAGTACTTC. Translating gives CASSRQVGAQETQYF.

The V and J genes are TRBV27 and TRBJ2-1; D is perhaps TRBD1 (6 bases). This CDR3 spans 11 amino acids. CDR1 and CDR2 from the germline V gene are MNHEY and SMNVEV (reference sequence). V lost 3 bases and J lost 13, with 10 bases in between. The CDR3: CASSFGRGQFF. Written as DNA, the CDR3 is TGTGCCAGCAGTTTTGGCAGGGGACAGTTCTTC.

The V gene is TRBV7-2, the J gene TRBJ2-7, with TRBD2 identical over 8 bases. V lost 4 bases, J lost 0 bases, and 2 bases stayed unmatched. CDR1 SGHTA and CDR2 FQGNSA come from the germline V gene. The CDR3 sequence is 14 residues long. CDR3 residues: CASSWGTSSYEQYF. The CDR3 bases are TGTGCCAGCAGCTGGGGGACTAGCTCCTACGAGCAGTACTTC.

There are a few counts of this clone. The chain carries TRBV6-2 or TRBV6-3 and TRBJ1-3; D is ambiguous. The CDR3 loop spans 15 amino acids. From germline, CDR1 is MNHEY and CDR2 SVGEGT. V lost 0 bases to trimming and J lost 0 bases, with 6 bases between them. CDR3: CASSYSVASGNTIYF. Here the CDR3 DNA reads TGTGCCAGCAGTTACTCTGTAGCCTCTGGAAACACCATATATTTT.

The chain employs TRBV18 and TRBJ1-6; 10 bases are shared with TRBD1. Germline V CDR1 and CDR2: KGHSH, LQKENI. Losses at the gene ends were 2 bases for V and 9 bases for J; bases not matched to a gene: 4. CDR3 length: 15 residues. For the CDR3, the DNA is TGTGCCAGCTCACCAGGTTGGGACAGGGGTTCACCCCTCCACTTT. Protein: CASSPGWDRGSPLHF.

This chain connects TRBV10-3 to TRBJ1-4; 8 nucleotides match TRBD1. The CDR3 sequence is 14 residues long. Germline trimming cut 2 bases from V and 13 bases from J; bases unmatched to any gene: 9. The germline gives CDR1 ENHRY, CDR2 SYGVKD. The CDR3 sequence is CAISEGGQAQGLFF. The CDR3 DNA reads as TGTGCCATCAGTGAGGGGGGACAGGCCCAAGGACTGTTTTTT.

This chain uses TRBV4-3 with TRBJ1-5; 8 bases match TRBD1. Germline V CDR1 and CDR2: LGHNA, YSLEER. This CDR3 contains 13 residues. V was clipped by 4 bases and J by 6 bases; unmatched bases: 2. The CDR3 DNA reads as TGCGCCAGCAGCCGAGGACAGGGTCAGCCCCAGCATTTT. This encodes CASSRGQGQPQHF.

CDR3 sequence: CASSPSTGAYGYTF. CDR3 coding DNA: TGTGCCAGCAGTCCATCGACAGGGGCCTATGGCTACACCTTC. The genes are TRBV27 and TRBJ1-2; 8 bases match TRBD1. V lost 5 bases, J lost 4 bases, and 6 bases stayed unmatched. The CDR3 is 14 amino acids. Per germline, CDR1 MNHEY and CDR2 SMNVEV (reference sequence).

The chain joins TRBV7-2 to TRBJ2-1; TRBD2 matches 13 bases. Germline V gives CDR1 SGHTA, CDR2 FQGNSA. After removal of 6 bases from V and 12 bases from J, the junction contained 8 bases not matched to a gene. The CDR3 sequence is 14 residues long. The CDR3 region is CASRQTSGGLRQFF. The CDR3 DNA reads TGTGCCAGCAGGCAGACTAGCGGGGGGCTACGGCAGTTCTTC.

J is TRBJ2-7 and V is TRBV18; 9 bases agree with TRBD1. CDR1 is KGHSH, CDR2 LQKENI, per germline. This CDR3 comprises 14 residues. With 3 bases clipped from V and 5 bases from J, the junction kept 5 bases outside the gene matches. The CDR3 protein is CASSPGQGNHEQYF. As DNA, the CDR3 is TGTGCCAGCTCACCGGGACAGGGAAATCACGAGCAGTACTTC.

The rearrangement uses TRBV5-6 and TRBJ2-1, with 10 bases fitting TRBD1. CDR1 is SGHDT and CDR2 is YYEEEE in the germline V gene. The CDR3 spans 16 residues. Germline trimming cut 0 bases from V and 10 bases from J; bases unmatched to any gene: 10. The CDR3 region is CASSLEVGTGAGEQFF. CDR3 DNA sequence: TGTGCCAGCAGCTTGGAAGTAGGGACAGGGGCAGGCGAGCAGTTCTTC.

The J gene is TRBJ2-3, the V gene TRBV4-3; 7 bases align to TRBD2. Germline CDR1 is LGHNA and CDR2 is YSLEER. The CDR3 has 18 residues. The trim removed 1 base at V and 1 base at J, leaving 11 bases unmatched. The CDR3 DNA follows: TGCGCCAGCAGCCAAGCCTTGCGTTCGAGCGGGGGCACAGATACGCAGTATTTT. Protein product: CASSQALRSSGGTDTQYF.

This clone has only one observation. The chain couples TRBV14 to TRBJ1-2; D may be TRBD1 (6 bases). Deletions cut 4 bases from V and 5 bases from J, with 17 bases between. Germline CDR1 is SGHDN and CDR2 is FVKESK. This CDR3 is 15 amino acids long. This CDR3 reads CASSPGTTIGYGYTF. CDR3 nucleotide sequence: TGTGCCAGCAGCCCTGGGACAACTATAGGGTATGGCTACACCTTC.

This sequence joins TRBV6-6 and TRBJ1-4, with TRBD1 matching 10 bases. Germline V gives CDR1 MNHNY, CDR2 SVGAGI (reference sequence). The CDR3 extends over 16 amino acids. V shed 7 bases, J shed 8 bases, and the junction held 13 bases outside the gene matches. CDR3 DNA: TGTGCCAGCACCCCGGGACAGGGGATAATAGGAGAAAAACTGTTTTTT. This encodes CASTPGQGIIGEKLFF.

The rearrangement joins TRBV4-1 to TRBJ2-3; 7 nucleotides agree with TRBD2. The V and J ends lost 1 base and 7 bases, in that order; junction bases with no gene match: 11. Germline V gene data show CDR1 as MGHRA and CDR2 as YSYEKL. CDR3 length: 16 residues. CDR3 nucleotide sequence: TGCGCCAGCAGCCAAGTAGGGAGGGCCGAATGGAATACGCAGTATTTT. This translates into CASSQVGRAEWNTQYF.

CDR3 region: CASSLVTSGSNEQFF. For the CDR3, the DNA is TGTGCCAGCAGCTTAGTTACTAGCGGGTCCAATGAGCAGTTCTTC. The genes are TRBV7-9 and TRBJ2-1; TRBD2 aligns across 9 bases. CDR1 is SEHNR, CDR2 FQNEAQ, per germline (reference sequence). J lost 6 bases, V lost 1 base, and 4 bases had no gene match. The CDR3 is 15 amino acids.

V usage is TRBV7-6 and J usage is TRBJ2-7; a weak D match, TRBD1 (5 bases). Trimming removed 0 bases at V and 0 bases at J, with 9 bases between. Per germline, CDR1 SGHVS and CDR2 FNYEAQ. The CDR3 consists of 15 residues. The CDR3 coding sequence is TGTGCCAGCAGCTTAGCTCATGGACACTCCTACGAGCAGTACTTC. It translates to CASSLAHGHSYEQYF.